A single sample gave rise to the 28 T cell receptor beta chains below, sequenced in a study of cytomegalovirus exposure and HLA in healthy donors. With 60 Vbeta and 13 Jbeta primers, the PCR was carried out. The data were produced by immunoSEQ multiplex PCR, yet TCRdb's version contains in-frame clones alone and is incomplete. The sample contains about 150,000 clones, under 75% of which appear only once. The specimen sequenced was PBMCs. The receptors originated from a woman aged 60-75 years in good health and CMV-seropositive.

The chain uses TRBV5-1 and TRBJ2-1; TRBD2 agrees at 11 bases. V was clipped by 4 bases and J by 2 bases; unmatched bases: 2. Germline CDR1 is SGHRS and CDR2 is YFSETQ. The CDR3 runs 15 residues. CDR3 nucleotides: TGCGCCAGCAGCAAGGGACTAGCGGCCTACAATGAGCAGTTCTTC. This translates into CASSKGLAAYNEQFF. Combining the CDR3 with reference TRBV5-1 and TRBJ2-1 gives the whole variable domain KAGVTQTPRYLIKTRGQQVTLSCSPISGHRSVSWYQQTPGQGLQFLFEYFSETQRNKGNFPGRFSGRQFSNSRSEMNVSTLELGDSALYLCASSKGLAAYNEQFFGPGTRLTVL.

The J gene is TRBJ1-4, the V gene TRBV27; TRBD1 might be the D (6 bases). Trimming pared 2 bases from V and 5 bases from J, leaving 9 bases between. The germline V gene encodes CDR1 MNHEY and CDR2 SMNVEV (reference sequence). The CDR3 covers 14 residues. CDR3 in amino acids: CASSLTGLNEKLFF. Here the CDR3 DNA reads TGTGCCAGCAGTTTAACAGGGTTAAATGAAAAACTGTTTTTT. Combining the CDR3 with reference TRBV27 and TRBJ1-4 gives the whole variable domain EAQVTQNPRYLITVTGKKLTVTCSQNMNHEYMSWYRQDPGLGLRQIYYSMNVEVTDKGDVPEGYKVSRKEKRNFPLILESPSPNQTSLYFCASSLTGLNEKLFFGSGTQLSVL.

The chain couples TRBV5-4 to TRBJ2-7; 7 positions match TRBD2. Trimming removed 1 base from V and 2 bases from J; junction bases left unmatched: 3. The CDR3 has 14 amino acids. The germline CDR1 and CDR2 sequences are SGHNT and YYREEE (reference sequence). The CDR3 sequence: CASSLTSVAYEQYF. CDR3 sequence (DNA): TGTGCCAGCAGCTTGACTAGCGTAGCCTACGAGCAGTACTTC.

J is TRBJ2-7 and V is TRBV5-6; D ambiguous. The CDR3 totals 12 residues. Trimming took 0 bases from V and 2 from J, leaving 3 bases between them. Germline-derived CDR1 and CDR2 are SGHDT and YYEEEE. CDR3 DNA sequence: TGTGCCAGCAGCTTGGCCGCCTACGAGCAGTACTTC. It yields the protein CASSLAAYEQYF.

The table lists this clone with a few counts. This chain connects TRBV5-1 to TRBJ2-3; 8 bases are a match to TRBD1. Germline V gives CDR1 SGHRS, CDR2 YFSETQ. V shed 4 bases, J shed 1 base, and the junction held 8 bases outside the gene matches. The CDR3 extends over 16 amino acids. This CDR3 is CASSPDREWGTDTQYF. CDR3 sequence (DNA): TGCGCCAGCAGCCCGGACAGGGAATGGGGCACAGATACGCAGTATTTT. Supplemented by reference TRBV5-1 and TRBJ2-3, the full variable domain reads KAGVTQTPRYLIKTRGQQVTLSCSPISGHRSVSWYQQTPGQGLQFLFEYFSETQRNKGNFPGRFSGRQFSNSRSEMNVSTLELGDSALYLCASSPDREWGTDTQYFGPGTRLTVL.

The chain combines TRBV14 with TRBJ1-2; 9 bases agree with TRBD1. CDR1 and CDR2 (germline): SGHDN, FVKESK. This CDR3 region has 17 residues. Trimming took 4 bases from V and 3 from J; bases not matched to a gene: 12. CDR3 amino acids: CASSRKDPTGGDYGYTF. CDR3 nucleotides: TGTGCCAGCAGCCGCAAAGACCCGACAGGGGGGGACTATGGCTACACCTTC.

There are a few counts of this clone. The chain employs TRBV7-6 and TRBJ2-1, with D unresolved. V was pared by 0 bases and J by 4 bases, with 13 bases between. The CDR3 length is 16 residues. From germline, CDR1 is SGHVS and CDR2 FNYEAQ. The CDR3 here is CASSLASLSAYNEQFF. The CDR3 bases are TGTGCCAGCAGCTTAGCAAGCCTGAGCGCGTACAATGAGCAGTTCTTC.

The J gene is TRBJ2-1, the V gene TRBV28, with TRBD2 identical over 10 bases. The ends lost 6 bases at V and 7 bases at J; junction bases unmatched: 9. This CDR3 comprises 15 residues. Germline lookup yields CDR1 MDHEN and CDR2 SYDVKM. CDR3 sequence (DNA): TGTGCCAGCAGGCTAGCGGGAGTAATGGGAAATGAGCAGTTCTTC. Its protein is CASRLAGVMGNEQFF.

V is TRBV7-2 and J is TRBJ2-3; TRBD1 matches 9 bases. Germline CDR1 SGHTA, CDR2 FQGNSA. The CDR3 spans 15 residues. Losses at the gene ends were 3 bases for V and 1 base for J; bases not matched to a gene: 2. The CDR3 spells CASSFDRGGTDTQYF. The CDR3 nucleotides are TGTGCCAGCAGCTTTGACAGGGGGGGCACAGATACGCAGTATTTT.

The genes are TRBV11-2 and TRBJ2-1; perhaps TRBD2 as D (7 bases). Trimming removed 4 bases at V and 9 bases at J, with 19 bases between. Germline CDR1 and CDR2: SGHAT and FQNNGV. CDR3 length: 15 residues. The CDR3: CASSSGEGELLEQFF. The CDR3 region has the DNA TGTGCCAGCAGCTCCGGGGAGGGGGAGCTACTTGAGCAGTTCTTC.

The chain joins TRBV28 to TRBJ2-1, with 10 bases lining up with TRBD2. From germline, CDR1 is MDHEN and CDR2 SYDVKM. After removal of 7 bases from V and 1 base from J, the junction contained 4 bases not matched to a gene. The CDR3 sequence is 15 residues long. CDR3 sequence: CASNPGLASYNEQFF. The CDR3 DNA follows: TGTGCCAGCAATCCGGGACTAGCGTCCTACAATGAGCAGTTCTTC.

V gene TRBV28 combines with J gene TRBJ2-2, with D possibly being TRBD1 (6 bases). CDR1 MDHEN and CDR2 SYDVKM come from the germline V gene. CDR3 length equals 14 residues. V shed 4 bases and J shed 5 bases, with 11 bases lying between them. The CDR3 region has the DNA TGTGCCAGCAGTTCACGAAGGGGGACCGGGGAGCTGTTTTTT. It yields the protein CASSSRRGTGELFF. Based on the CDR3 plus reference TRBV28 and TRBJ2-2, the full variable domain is DVKVTQSSRYLVKRTGEKVFLECVQDMDHENMFWYRQDPGLGLRLIYFSYDVKMKEKGDIPEGYSVSREKKERFSLILESASTNQTSMYLCASSSRRGTGELFFGEGSRLTVL.

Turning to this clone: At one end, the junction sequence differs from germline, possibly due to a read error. CDR3 in amino acids: CASSDPLAASSYNEQFF. In DNA, the CDR3 is TGTGCTAGCAGCGACCCCTTAGCGGCCTCGTCCTACAATGAGCAGTTCTTC. The J gene is TRBJ2-1, the V gene TRBV7-7; TRBD2 is a possible D gene (6 bases). There are 17 residues in the CDR3. CDR1 is SSHAT, CDR2 FNYEAQ, per germline (reference sequence).

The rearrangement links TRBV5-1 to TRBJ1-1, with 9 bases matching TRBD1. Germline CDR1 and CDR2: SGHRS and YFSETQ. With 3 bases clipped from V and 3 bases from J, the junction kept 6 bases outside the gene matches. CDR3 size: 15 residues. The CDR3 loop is CASSSLTGGDTEAFF. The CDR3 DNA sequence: TGCGCCAGCAGCTCCCTGACAGGGGGAGACACTGAAGCTTTCTTT. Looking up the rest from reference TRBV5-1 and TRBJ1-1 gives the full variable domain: KAGVTQTPRYLIKTRGQQVTLSCSPISGHRSVSWYQQTPGQGLQFLFEYFSETQRNKGNFPGRFSGRQFSNSRSEMNVSTLELGDSALYLCASSSLTGGDTEAFFGQGTRLTVV.

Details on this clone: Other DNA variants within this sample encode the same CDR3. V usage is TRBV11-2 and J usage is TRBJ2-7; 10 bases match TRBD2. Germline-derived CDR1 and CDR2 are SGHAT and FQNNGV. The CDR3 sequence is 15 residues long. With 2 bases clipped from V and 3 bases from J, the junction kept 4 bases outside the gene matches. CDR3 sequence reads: CASSLMASGSYEQYF. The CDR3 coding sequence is TGTGCCAGCAGCTTAATGGCTAGCGGGAGCTACGAGCAGTACTTC.

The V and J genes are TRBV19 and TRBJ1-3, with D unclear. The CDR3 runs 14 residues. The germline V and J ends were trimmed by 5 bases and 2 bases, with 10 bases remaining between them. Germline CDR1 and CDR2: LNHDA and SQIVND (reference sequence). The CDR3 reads CASSPGLPGNTIYF. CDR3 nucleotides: TGTGCCAGTAGTCCAGGTTTGCCTGGAAACACCATATATTTT.

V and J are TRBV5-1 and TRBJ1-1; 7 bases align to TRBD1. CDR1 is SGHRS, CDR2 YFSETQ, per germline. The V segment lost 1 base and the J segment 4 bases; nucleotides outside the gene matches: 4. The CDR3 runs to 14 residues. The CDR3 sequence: CASSLSRGSTEAFF. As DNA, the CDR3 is TGCGCCAGCAGCTTGAGCAGGGGGAGCACTGAAGCTTTCTTT.

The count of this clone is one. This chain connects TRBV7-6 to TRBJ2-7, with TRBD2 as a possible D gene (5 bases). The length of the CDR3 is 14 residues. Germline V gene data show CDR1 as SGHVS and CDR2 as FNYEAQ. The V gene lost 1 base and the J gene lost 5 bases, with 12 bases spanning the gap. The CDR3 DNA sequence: TGTGCCAGCAGCTTAGGAGGGAGCCCCCACGAGCAGTACTTC. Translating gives CASSLGGSPHEQYF.

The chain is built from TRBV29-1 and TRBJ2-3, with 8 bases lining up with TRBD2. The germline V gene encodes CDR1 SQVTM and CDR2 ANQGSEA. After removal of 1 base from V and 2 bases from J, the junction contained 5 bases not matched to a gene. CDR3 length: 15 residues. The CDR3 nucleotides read TGCAGCGTTGAAGGACTAGCGCCAAACACAGATACGCAGTATTTT. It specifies CSVEGLAPNTDTQYF.

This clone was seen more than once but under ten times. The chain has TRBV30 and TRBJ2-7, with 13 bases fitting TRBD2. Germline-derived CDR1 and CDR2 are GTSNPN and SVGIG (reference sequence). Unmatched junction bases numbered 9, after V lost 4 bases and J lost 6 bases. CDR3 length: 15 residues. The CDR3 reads CAWTKLGTSGTEQYF. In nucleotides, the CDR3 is TGTGCCTGGACTAAACTTGGGACTAGCGGGACCGAGCAGTACTTC.

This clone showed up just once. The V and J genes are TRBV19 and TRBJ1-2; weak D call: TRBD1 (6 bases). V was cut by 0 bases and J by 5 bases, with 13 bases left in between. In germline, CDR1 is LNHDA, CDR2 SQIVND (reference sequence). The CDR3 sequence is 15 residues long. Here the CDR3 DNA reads TGTGCCAGTAGTATAGACCCAGGGACACCGTATGGCTACACCTTC. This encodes CASSIDPGTPYGYTF.

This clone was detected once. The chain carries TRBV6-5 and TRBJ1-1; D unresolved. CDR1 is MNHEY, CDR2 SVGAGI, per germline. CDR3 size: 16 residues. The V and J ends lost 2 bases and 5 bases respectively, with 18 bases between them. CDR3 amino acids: CASSYGGGIIKTEAFF. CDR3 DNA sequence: TGTGCCAGCAGTTACGGCGGAGGAATTATAAAAACTGAAGCTTTCTTT.

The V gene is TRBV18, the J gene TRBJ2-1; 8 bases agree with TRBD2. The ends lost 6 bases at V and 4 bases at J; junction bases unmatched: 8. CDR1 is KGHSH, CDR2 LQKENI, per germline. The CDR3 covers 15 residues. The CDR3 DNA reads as TGTGCCAGCTCCCCAGGACTAGCAGAATACAATGAGCAGTTCTTC. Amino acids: CASSPGLAEYNEQFF.

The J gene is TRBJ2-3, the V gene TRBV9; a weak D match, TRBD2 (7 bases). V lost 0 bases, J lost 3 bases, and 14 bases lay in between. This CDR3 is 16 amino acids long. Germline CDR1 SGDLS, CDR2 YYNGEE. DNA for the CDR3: TGTGCCAGCAGCGTAGATCTTAGGGGGGGAACAGATACGCAGTATTTT. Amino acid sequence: CASSVDLRGGTDTQYF.

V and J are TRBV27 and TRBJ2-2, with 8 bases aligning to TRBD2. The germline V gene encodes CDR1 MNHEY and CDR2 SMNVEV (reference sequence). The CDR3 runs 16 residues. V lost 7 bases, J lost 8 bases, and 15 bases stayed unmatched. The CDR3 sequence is CASKAGAFIGVGELFF. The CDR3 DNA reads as TGTGCCAGCAAAGCGGGAGCTTTTATTGGCGTTGGGGAGCTGTTTTTT.

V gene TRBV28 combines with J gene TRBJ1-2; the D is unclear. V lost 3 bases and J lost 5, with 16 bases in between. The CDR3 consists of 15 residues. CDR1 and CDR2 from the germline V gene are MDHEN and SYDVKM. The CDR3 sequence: CASSLVVSGRYGYTF. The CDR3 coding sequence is TGTGCCAGCAGTTTGGTCGTAAGCGGTCGGTATGGCTACACCTTC.

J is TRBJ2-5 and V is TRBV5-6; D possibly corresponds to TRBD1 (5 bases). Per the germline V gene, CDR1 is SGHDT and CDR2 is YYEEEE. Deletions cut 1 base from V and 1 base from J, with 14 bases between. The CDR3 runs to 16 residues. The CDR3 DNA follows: TGTGCCAGCAGCTTGTCAGGGTCCCCCGCCCAAGAGACCCAGTACTTC. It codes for CASSLSGSPAQETQYF.

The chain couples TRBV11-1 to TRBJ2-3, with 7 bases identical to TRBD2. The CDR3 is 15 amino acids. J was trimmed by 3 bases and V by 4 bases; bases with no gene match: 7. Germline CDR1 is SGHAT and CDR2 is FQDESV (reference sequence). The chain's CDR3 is CASSSQRESTDTQYF. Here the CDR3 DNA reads TGTGCCAGCAGCTCCCAGCGGGAAAGTACAGATACGCAGTATTTT.